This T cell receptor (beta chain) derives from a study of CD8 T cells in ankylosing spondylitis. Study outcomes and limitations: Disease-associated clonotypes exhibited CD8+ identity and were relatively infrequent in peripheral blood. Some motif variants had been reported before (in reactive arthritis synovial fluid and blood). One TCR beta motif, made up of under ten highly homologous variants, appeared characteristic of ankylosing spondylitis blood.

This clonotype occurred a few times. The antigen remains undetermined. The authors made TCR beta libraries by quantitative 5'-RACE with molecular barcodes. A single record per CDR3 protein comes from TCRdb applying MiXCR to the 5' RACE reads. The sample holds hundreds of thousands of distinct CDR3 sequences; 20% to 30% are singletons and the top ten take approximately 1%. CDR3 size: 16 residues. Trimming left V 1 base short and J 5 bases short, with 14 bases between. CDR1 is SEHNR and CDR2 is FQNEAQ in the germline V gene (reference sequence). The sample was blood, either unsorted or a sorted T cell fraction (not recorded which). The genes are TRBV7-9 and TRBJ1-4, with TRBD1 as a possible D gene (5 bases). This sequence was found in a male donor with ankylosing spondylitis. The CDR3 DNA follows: TGTGCCAGCAGCTTAGGTGGGGCATCCTTCAATGAAAAACTGTTTTTT. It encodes CASSLGGASFNEKLFF. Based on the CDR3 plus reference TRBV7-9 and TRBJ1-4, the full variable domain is DTGVSQNPRHKITKRGQNVTFRCDPISEHNRLYWYRQTLGQGPEFLTYFQNEAQLEKSRLLSDRFSAERPKGSFSTLEIQRTEQGDSAMYLCASSLGGASFNEKLFFGSGTQLSVL.